These 6 T cell receptor beta chains came from one sample sequenced in a study of cytomegalovirus exposure and HLA in healthy donors. PCR amplification relied on 60 Vbeta primers (plus 13 Jbeta primers). Assay: immunoSEQ multiplex PCR; the TCRdb copy retains only in-frame clones and omits some. The sample has about 150,000 clones, approximately 74% seen once. The sample consisted of PBMCs. The receptors were gathered from a young man in good health and CMV-seronegative.

The rearrangement joins TRBV7-2 to TRBJ2-7, with D perhaps TRBD1 (5 bases). The V end was cut by 0 bases, the J end by 7 bases, with 13 bases between. The V gene's germline CDR1 is SGHTA and CDR2 FQGNSA. CDR3 length: 14 residues. The DNA of the CDR3 is TGTGCCAGCAGCTTAGCGGCCCAGGGTAGGGAGCAGTACTTC. It is translated as CASSLAAQGREQYF.

In nucleotides, the CDR3 is TGTGCCAGCATCTTTAGCGGGGGTTATGAGCAGTTCTTC. It yields the protein CASIFSGGYEQFF. The chain uses TRBV7-8 and TRBJ2-1, with 9 positions matching TRBD2. The CDR3 covers 13 residues. V lost 7 bases and J lost 8; bases outside the gene matches: 6. The germline V gene encodes CDR1 SGHVS and CDR2 FQNEAQ.

The CDR3 DNA is TGTGCCAGCAGTTTATCTCTCTCTGGAAACACCATATATTTT. It specifies CASSLSLSGNTIYF. The chain uses TRBV27 and TRBJ1-3, with D hard to call. The CDR3 length is 14 residues. Germline assignment: CDR1 MNHEY and CDR2 SMNVEV (reference sequence). V gave up 0 bases and J gave up 0 bases, with 3 bases separating them.

This chain connects TRBV29-1 to TRBJ1-1; tentative D call: TRBD1 (5 bases). The CDR3 is 12 amino acids. The V and J ends lost 8 bases and 4 bases respectively, with 14 bases between them. Germline V gene lookup returns CDR1 SQVTM and CDR2 ANQGSEA. In DNA form, the CDR3 reads TGCAGCCACGGGGGACGTGGCACTGAAGCTTTCTTT. It translates to CSHGGRGTEAFF.

A word on this clone: A junction end diverges from the germline sequence, so it may reflect a read error. The chain carries TRBV7-9 and TRBJ2-2; TRBD2 might be the D (5 bases). The CDR3 totals 13 residues. The V gene's germline CDR1 is SEHNR and CDR2 FQNEAQ (reference sequence). The CDR3 nucleotides are TGTGCCATGCGGACCTCGAACACCGGGGAGTTGTTTTTT. It yields the protein CAMRTSNTGELFF. Full variable domain (missing parts from reference TRBV7-9 and TRBJ2-2): DTGVSQNPRHKITKRGQNVTFRCDPISEHNRLYWYRQTLGQGPEFLTYFQNEAQLEKSRLLSDRFSAERPKGSFSTLEIQRTEQGDSAMYLCAMRTSNTGELFFGEGSRLTVL.

This clone came up a few times. The V and J genes are TRBV7-8 and TRBJ1-4; 9 bases line up with TRBD1. The V gene's germline CDR1 is SGHVS and CDR2 FQNEAQ. V lost 4 bases, J lost 8 bases, and 8 bases stayed unmatched. The CDR3 consists of 15 residues. The CDR3 here is CASSSWTGEKEKLFF. The CDR3 nucleotides read TGTGCCAGCAGCTCGTGGACAGGGGAAAAGGAAAAACTGTTTTTT.